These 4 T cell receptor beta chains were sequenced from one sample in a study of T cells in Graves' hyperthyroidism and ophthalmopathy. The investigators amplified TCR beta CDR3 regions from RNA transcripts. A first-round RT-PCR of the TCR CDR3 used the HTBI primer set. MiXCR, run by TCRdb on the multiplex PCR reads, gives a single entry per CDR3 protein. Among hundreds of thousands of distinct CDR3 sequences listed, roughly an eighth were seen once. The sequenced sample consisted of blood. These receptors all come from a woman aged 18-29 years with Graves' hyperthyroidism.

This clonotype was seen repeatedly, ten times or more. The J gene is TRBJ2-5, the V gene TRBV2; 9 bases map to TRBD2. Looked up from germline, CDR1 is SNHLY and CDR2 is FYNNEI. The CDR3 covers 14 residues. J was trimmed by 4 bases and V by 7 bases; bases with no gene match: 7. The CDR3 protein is CASNAGGPGETQYF. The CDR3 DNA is TGTGCCAGCAATGCGGGGGGGCCGGGAGAGACCCAGTACTTC.

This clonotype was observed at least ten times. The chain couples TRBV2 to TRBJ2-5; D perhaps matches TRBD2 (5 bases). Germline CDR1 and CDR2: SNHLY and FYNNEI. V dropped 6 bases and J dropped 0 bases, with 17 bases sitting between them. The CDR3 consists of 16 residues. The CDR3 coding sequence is TGTGCCAGCAGGAGCTTAGCGCGAGCGTACCAAGAGACCCAGTACTTC. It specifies CASRSLARAYQETQYF.

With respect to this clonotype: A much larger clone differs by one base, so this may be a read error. The CDR3 DNA reads as TGTGCCACCTCGACAGTAGCCTACGAGCGGTACTTC. Its translation is CATSTVAYERYF. The chain has TRBV10-3 and TRBJ2-7; a weak D match, TRBD1 (5 bases). Germline V CDR1 and CDR2: ENHRY, SYGVKD. CDR3 length equals 12 residues.

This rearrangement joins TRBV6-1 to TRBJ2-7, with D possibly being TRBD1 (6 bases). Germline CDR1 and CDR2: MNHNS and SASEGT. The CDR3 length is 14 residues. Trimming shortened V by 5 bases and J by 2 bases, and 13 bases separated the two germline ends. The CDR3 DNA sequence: TGTGCCAGCAGTACTGCAGGGGTTCCCTACGAGCAGTACTTC. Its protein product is CASSTAGVPYEQYF.